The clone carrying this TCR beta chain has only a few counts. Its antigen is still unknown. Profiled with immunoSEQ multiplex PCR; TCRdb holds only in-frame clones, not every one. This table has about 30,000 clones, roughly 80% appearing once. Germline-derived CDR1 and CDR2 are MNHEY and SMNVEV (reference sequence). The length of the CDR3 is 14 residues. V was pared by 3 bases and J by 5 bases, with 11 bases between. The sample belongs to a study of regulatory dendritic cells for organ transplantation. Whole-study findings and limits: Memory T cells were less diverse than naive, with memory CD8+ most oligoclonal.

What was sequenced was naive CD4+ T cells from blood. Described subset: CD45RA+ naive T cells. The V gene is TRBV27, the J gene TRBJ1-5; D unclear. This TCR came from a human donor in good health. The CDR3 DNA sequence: TGTGCCAGCAGTTTCACTGCTGCCGATCAGCCCCAGCATTTT. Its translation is CASSFTAADQPQHF.